These T cell receptor beta chains were read from a single sample in a study of regulatory T cells in long-lasting Graves disease. One entry per CDR3 protein, called by TCRdb with MiXCR from the multiplex PCR reads. The sample lists around 400,000 distinct CDR3 sequences, around 11% occurring once. The same sample was also studied in work on T cells in Graves' hyperthyroidism and ophthalmopathy.

The sample was peripheral blood mononuclear cells (PBMCs), taken at new diagnosis, from a patient treated with antithyroid drugs. All receptors derive from a woman aged 18-30 years with Graves disease. Both conserved end residues are part of each CDR3. A D gene is named only where the DNA matches it firmly. Some rows mark clone size as missing; the rest say once, few, many or name a class of expanded clone.

clone_size: many; j_call: TRBJ1-4; v_call: TRBV11-1; d_call: TRBD1; cdr3_aa: CASKPGQSNEKLFF; cdr3_nt: TGTGCCAGCAAACCGGGACAGTCTAATGAAAAACTGTTTTTT
clone_size: many; j_call: TRBJ1-2; v_call: TRBV28; d_call: TRBD1; cdr3_aa: CASSLPGQGIGGYTF; cdr3_nt: TGTGCCAGCAGTTTACCGGGACAGGGGATAGGTGGCTACACCTTC
clone_size: many; j_call: TRBJ2-2; v_call: TRBV9; d_call: -; cdr3_aa: CASSVVGGEQVTGELFF; cdr3_nt: TGTGCCAGCAGCGTAGTGGGGGGCGAACAAGTCACCGGGGAGCTGTTTTTT
clone_size: many; j_call: TRBJ2-7; v_call: TRBV28; d_call: -; cdr3_aa: CASSLTPPGYEQYF; cdr3_nt: TGTGCCAGCAGTTTAACCCCTCCTGGATACGAGCAGTACTTC
clone_size: many; j_call: TRBJ1-2; v_call: TRBV28; d_call: -; cdr3_aa: CASSVGDSYGYTF; cdr3_nt: TGTGCCAGCAGTGTCGGAGATTCCTATGGCTACACCTTC
clone_size: many; j_call: TRBJ1-4; v_call: TRBV4-2; d_call: -; cdr3_aa: CASSQDKSTSNEKLFF; cdr3_nt: TGTGCCAGCAGCCAAGATAAGAGTACCTCTAATGAAAAACTGTTTTTT
clone_size: many; j_call: TRBJ2-1; v_call: TRBV5-1; d_call: TRBD2; cdr3_aa: CASSLVMAGGYNEQFF; cdr3_nt: TGCGCCAGCAGCTTGGTGATGGCGGGGGGCTACAATGAGCAGTTCTTC
clone_size: -; j_call: TRBJ1-6; v_call: TRBV20-1; d_call: TRBD1; cdr3_aa: CSARDPGQDNSPLHF; cdr3_nt: TGCAGTGCTAGAGATCCGGGACAGGATAATTCACCCCTCCACTTT
clone_size: many; j_call: TRBJ1-1; v_call: TRBV7-9; d_call: -; cdr3_aa: CASSLSVTVNTEAFF; cdr3_nt: TGTGCCAGCAGCCTATCCGTTACAGTGAACACTGAAGCTTTCTTT
clone_size: -; j_call: TRBJ1-1; v_call: TRBV10-3; d_call: -; cdr3_aa: CAISESKTGVYTEAFF; cdr3_nt: TGTGCCATCAGTGAGTCGAAGACGGGGGTCTACACTGAAGCTTTCTTT
clone_size: many; j_call: TRBJ2-5; v_call: TRBV28; d_call: -; cdr3_aa: CASSPQTGEETQYF; cdr3_nt: TGTGCCAGCAGTCCCCAGACAGGTGAAGAGACCCAGTACTTC
clone_size: -; j_call: TRBJ1-1; v_call: TRBV7-9; d_call: TRBD1; cdr3_aa: CASSLVSGQGPVNTEAFF; cdr3_nt: TGTGCCAGCAGCTTAGTTTCCGGACAGGGGCCAGTGAACACTGAAGCTTTCTTT
clone_size: -; j_call: TRBJ1-5; v_call: TRBV12-3/TRBV12-4; d_call: -; cdr3_aa: CASSLSGPQPQHF; cdr3_nt: TGTGCCAGCAGTCTCAGCGGCCCCCAGCCCCAGCATTTT
clone_size: many; j_call: TRBJ2-3; v_call: TRBV20-1; d_call: -; cdr3_aa: CSVFRDQVHF; cdr3_nt: TGCAGTGTATTCCGGGACCAGGTGCATTTT
clone_size: few; j_call: TRBJ2-2; v_call: TRBV7-9; d_call: -; cdr3_aa: CASSLTVFNSTGELFF; cdr3_nt: TGTGCCAGCAGCTTAACAGTTTTTAATTCCACCGGGGAGCTGTTTTTT
clone_size: many; j_call: TRBJ2-2; v_call: TRBV9; d_call: TRBD1; cdr3_aa: CASSLQGSNTGELFF; cdr3_nt: TGTGCCAGCAGCCTACAGGGGTCGAACACCGGGGAGCTGTTTTTT
clone_size: many; j_call: TRBJ1-2; v_call: TRBV29-1; d_call: -; cdr3_aa: CSVEDEGYGYTF; cdr3_nt: TGCAGCGTTGAAGACGAGGGATATGGCTACACCTTC
clone_size: -; j_call: TRBJ2-1; v_call: TRBV10-3; d_call: -; cdr3_aa: CAISGPQDYAGSYNEQFF; cdr3_nt: TGTGCCATCAGTGGTCCCCAAGACTACGCGGGCTCCTACAATGAGCAGTTCTTC
clone_size: -; j_call: TRBJ2-5; v_call: TRBV5-6; d_call: -; cdr3_aa: CASSFRDGEETQYF; cdr3_nt: TGTGCCAGCAGCTTCCGGGACGGAGAAGAGACCCAGTACTTC
clone_size: many; j_call: TRBJ2-3; v_call: TRBV28; d_call: -; cdr3_aa: CASSPEDSPSTDTQYF; cdr3_nt: TGTGCCAGCAGTCCTGAGGACAGCCCTAGCACAGATACGCAGTATTTT
clone_size: few; j_call: TRBJ1-2; v_call: TRBV5-1; d_call: TRBD1; cdr3_aa: CASSRGQGVVGYTF; cdr3_nt: TGCGCCAGCAGCCGTGGACAGGGGGTAGTTGGCTACACCTTC
clone_size: many; j_call: TRBJ1-4; v_call: TRBV3-1; d_call: -; cdr3_aa: CASSPGQDHEKLFF; cdr3_nt: TGTGCCAGCAGCCCTGGACAAGACCATGAAAAACTGTTTTTT
clone_size: -; j_call: TRBJ2-3; v_call: TRBV24-1; d_call: TRBD2; cdr3_aa: CATSSVRTSGGADTQYF; cdr3_nt: TGTGCCACCAGTAGCGTCCGGACTAGCGGGGGGGCAGATACGCAGTATTTT
clone_size: many; j_call: TRBJ2-3; v_call: TRBV11-2; d_call: TRBD1; cdr3_aa: CASSSESGTGGTPSTDTQYF; cdr3_nt: TGTGCCAGCAGCTCCGAATCCGGGACAGGGGGCACACCTAGCACAGATACGCAGTATTTT
clone_size: many; j_call: TRBJ2-1; v_call: TRBV20-1; d_call: -; cdr3_aa: CSASPGPPGYRFYNEQFF; cdr3_nt: TGCAGTGCTAGTCCGGGACCGCCAGGCTATCGCTTCTACAATGAGCAGTTCTTC
clone_size: many; j_call: TRBJ2-1; v_call: TRBV6-1; d_call: TRBD2; cdr3_aa: CASTASGSYNEQFF; cdr3_nt: TGTGCCAGCACCGCTAGCGGATCTTACAATGAGCAGTTCTTC
clone_size: -; j_call: TRBJ2-4; v_call: TRBV7-2; d_call: TRBD2; cdr3_aa: CASSLASGADIQYF; cdr3_nt: TGTGCCAGCAGCTTAGCTAGCGGGGCGGACATTCAGTACTTC
clone_size: many; j_call: TRBJ1-5; v_call: TRBV6-2/TRBV6-3; d_call: TRBD1; cdr3_aa: CASSYGRGLTARLQPQHF; cdr3_nt: TGTGCCAGCAGTTACGGCAGGGGGCTTACCGCCCGACTTCAGCCCCAGCATTTT
clone_size: many; j_call: TRBJ2-7; v_call: TRBV2; d_call: TRBD2; cdr3_aa: CASRRAGGGEQYF; cdr3_nt: TGTGCCAGCAGGCGAGCGGGAGGCGGCGAGCAGTACTTC
clone_size: many; j_call: TRBJ1-1; v_call: TRBV5-1; d_call: TRBD1; cdr3_aa: CASSLGTGRNTEAFF; cdr3_nt: TGCGCCAGCAGCTTGGGGACAGGGCGGAACACTGAAGCTTTCTTT
clone_size: few; j_call: TRBJ1-1; v_call: TRBV7-9; d_call: -; cdr3_aa: CASTYLMNTEAFF; cdr3_nt: TGTGCCAGCACTTATCTGATGAACACTGAAGCTTTCTTT
clone_size: few; j_call: TRBJ2-2; v_call: TRBV19; d_call: TRBD1; cdr3_aa: CASSISGGRTGELFF; cdr3_nt: TGTGCCAGTAGTATTTCAGGGGGCCGCACCGGGGAGCTGTTTTTT
clone_size: many; j_call: TRBJ1-2; v_call: TRBV20-1; d_call: -; cdr3_aa: CSAPLRGRSPYGYGYTF; cdr3_nt: TGCAGTGCTCCTCTGCGGGGACGGAGCCCCTACGGCTATGGCTACACCTTC
clone_size: many; j_call: TRBJ2-3; v_call: TRBV10-3; d_call: -; cdr3_aa: CAISPNPTGNPGDTQYF; cdr3_nt: TGTGCCATTTCCCCGAACCCTACAGGGAACCCAGGGGATACGCAGTATTTT
clone_size: -; j_call: TRBJ1-1; v_call: TRBV6-1; d_call: -; cdr3_aa: CASNHPGGSTEAFF; cdr3_nt: TGTGCCAGCAACCACCCGGGTGGTAGCACTGAAGCTTTCTTT
clone_size: many; j_call: TRBJ1-5; v_call: TRBV18; d_call: -; cdr3_aa: CASSPMDGQNQPQHF; cdr3_nt: TGTGCCAGCTCACCGATGGATGGGCAGAATCAGCCCCAGCATTTT
clone_size: few; j_call: TRBJ1-5; v_call: TRBV18; d_call: TRBD1; cdr3_aa: CASSPDRGGSNQPQHF; cdr3_nt: TGTGCCAGCTCACCTGACAGGGGCGGCAGCAATCAGCCCCAGCATTTT
clone_size: few; j_call: TRBJ1-3; v_call: TRBV7-2; d_call: -; cdr3_aa: CASSPGTTDPFGNTIYF; cdr3_nt: TGTGCCAGCAGCCCGGGAACGACGGACCCTTTTGGAAACACCATATATTTT
clone_size: many; j_call: TRBJ2-1; v_call: TRBV2; d_call: -; cdr3_aa: CASSRLKSYNEQFF; cdr3_nt: TGTGCCAGCAGCAGGCTAAAGTCCTACAATGAGCAGTTCTTC
clone_size: many; j_call: TRBJ1-2; v_call: TRBV4-1; d_call: -; cdr3_aa: CASSQEPSYYGYTF; cdr3_nt: TGCGCCAGCAGCCAAGAACCCAGTTACTATGGCTACACCTTC